This TCR beta chain was sequenced for a study of blood T cell repertoires in COVID-19. V was pared by 1 base and J by 0 bases, with 7 bases of the junction left unmatched. The V gene's germline CDR1 is SGHVT and CDR2 SQSDAQ. The CDR3 spans 17 residues. Data came from immunoSEQ multiplex PCR; TCRdb stores just in-frame clones and leaves some out. The sample includes 250,000 to 300,000 clones, more than 80% of them seen just once. The genes are TRBV7-4 and TRBJ2-7, with 9 bases lining up with TRBD1. The material sequenced was peripheral blood. This TCR was recovered from a woman in her 30s with active or convalescent COVID-19. The chain's CDR3 is CASSLEWDRVLSYEQYF. The CDR3 DNA is TGTGCCAGCAGCTTAGAATGGGACAGGGTCCTCTCCTACGAGCAGTACTTC.